The text below deals with one TCR beta chain. This entry belongs to a study of beta chain features in type 1 diabetes. The isolated RNA, all of it, was reverse transcribed, so expressed TCRB transcripts were what got sequenced. Assay: immunoSEQ multiplex PCR; the TCRdb copy retains only in-frame clones and omits some. The sample has over 120,000 clones; nearly 9.5% are singletons. Germline assignment: CDR1 LGHNA and CDR2 YSLEER. V shed 5 bases, J shed 6 bases, and the junction held 4 bases outside the gene matches. The CDR3 contains 13 residues. The gene calls are TRBV4-3 and TRBJ1-2; 9 positions match TRBD1. The receptor comes from a man in his late teens or twenties in good health. Sequenced material: central memory CD4+ T cells from blood. DNA for the CDR3: TGCGCCAGCAGCGGGGGACAGGGAGATGGCTACACCTTC. Translated, it gives CASSGGQGDGYTF.